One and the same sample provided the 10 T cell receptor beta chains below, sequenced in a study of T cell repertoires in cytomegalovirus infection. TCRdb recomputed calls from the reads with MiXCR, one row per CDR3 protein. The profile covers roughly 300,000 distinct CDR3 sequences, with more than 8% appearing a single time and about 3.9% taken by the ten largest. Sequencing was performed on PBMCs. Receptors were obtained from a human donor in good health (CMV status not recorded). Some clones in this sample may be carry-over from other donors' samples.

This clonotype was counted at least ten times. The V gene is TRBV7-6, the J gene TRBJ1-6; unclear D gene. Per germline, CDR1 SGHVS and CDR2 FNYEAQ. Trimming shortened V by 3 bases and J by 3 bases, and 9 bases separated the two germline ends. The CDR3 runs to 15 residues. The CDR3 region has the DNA TGTGCCAGCAGCTTGGCGAGCTTCTATAATTCACCCCTCCACTTT. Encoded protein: CASSLASFYNSPLHF. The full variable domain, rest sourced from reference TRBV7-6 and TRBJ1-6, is GAGVSQSPRYKVTKRGQDVALRCDPISGHVSLYWYRQALGQGPEFLTYFNYEAQQDKSGLPNDRFSAERPEGSISTLTIQRTEQRDSAMYRCASSLASFYNSPLHFGNGTRLTVT.

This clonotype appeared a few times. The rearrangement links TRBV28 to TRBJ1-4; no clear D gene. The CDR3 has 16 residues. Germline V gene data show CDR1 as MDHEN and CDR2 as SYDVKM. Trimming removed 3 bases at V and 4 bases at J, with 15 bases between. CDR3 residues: CASSLIGGRLNEKLFF. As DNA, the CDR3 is TGTGCCAGCAGTTTGATAGGCGGCAGGCTTAATGAAAAACTGTTTTTT.

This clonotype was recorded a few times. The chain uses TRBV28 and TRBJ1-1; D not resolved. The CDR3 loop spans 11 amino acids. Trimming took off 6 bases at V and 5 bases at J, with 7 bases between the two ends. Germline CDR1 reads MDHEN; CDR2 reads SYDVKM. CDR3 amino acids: CASSGRTEAFF. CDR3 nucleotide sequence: TGTGCCAGCAGCGGGCGGACTGAAGCTTTCTTT.

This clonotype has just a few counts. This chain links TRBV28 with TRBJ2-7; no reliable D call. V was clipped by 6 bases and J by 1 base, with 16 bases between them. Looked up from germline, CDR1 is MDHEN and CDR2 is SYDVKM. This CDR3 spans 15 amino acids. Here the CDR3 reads CASSLLTRRSYEQYF. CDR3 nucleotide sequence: TGTGCCAGCAGCCTACTTACCAGGCGGTCCTACGAGCAGTACTTC.

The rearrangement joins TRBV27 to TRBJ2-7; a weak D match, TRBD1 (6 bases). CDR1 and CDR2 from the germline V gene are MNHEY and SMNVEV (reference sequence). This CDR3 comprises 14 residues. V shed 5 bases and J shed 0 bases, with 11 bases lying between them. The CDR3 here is CASSPRRGSYEQYF. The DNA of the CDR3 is TGTGCCAGCAGTCCGCGCAGGGGCTCCTACGAGCAGTACTTC.

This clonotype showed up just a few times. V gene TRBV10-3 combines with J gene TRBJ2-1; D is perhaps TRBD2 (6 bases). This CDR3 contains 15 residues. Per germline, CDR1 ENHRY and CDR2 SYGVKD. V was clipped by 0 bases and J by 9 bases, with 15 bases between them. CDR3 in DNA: TGTGCCATCAGTGAGTCTCCCGGGGGTCAAGGTGAGCAGTTCTTC. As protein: CAISESPGGQGEQFF.

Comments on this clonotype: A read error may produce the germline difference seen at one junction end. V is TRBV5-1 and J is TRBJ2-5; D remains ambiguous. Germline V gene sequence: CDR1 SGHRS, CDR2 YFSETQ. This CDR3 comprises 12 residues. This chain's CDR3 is CTSSIDQETQYF. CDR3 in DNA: TGCACCAGCAGCATTGACCAAGAGACCCAGTACTTC.

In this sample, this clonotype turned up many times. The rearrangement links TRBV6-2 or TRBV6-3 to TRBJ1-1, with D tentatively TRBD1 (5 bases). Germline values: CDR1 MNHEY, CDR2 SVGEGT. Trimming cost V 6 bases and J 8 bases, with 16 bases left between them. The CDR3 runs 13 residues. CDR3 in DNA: TGTGCCAGCAGGGAAGACAGCTCTACAGAAGCTTTCTTT. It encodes CASREDSSTEAFF.

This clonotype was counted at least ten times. The DNA for the CDR3 is TGTGCCAGCAGTGAGGGGGACACATTCAATTCACCCCTCCACTTT. It yields the protein CASSEGDTFNSPLHF. The chain couples TRBV2 to TRBJ1-6, with a weak D call TRBD1 (6 bases). Trimming stripped 3 bases from V and 7 bases from J, with 13 bases between. Germline CDR1 reads SNHLY; CDR2 reads FYNNEI. This CDR3 comprises 15 residues.

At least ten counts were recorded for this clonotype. This chain's CDR3 is CASSLAGVQYEQYF. CDR3 nucleotides: TGTGCCAGCAGCTTAGCGGGAGTGCAATACGAGCAGTACTTC. The chain employs TRBV7-2 and TRBJ2-7; D might be TRBD2 (5 bases). This CDR3 spans 14 amino acids. The germline V and J ends were trimmed by 0 bases and 4 bases, with 10 bases remaining between them. Germline lookup yields CDR1 SGHTA and CDR2 FQGNSA.